This entry features one T cell receptor (beta chain) sequence. Its specificity is unknown. The V gene's germline CDR1 is DFQATT and CDR2 SNEGSKA (reference sequence). This CDR3 has 14 amino acids. V was pared by 0 bases and J by 4 bases, with 12 bases between. Primed by a sample-barcoded 5' primer and a J-beta primer mix, a second PCR proceeded for roughly 6 to 12 cycles. One entry per CDR3 protein results from TCRdb running MiXCR on the 5' RACE reads. This table holds some 900,000 distinct CDR3 sequences, under 50% found once. Each donor gave roughly 10 milliliters of peripheral blood. These data come from a study of blood T cells in healthy people across ages. Study-wide results and limits: With age, beta diversity per million T cells declined roughly linearly, significantly by 40. Compared with aged donors, long-lived donors showed fewer expanded clones, suggesting selection.

The chain links TRBV20-1 to TRBJ1-1, with TRBD1 as a possible D gene (6 bases). Material for sequencing was blood. This receptor was identified in a man under 40 in good health. The CDR3 DNA sequence: TGCAGTGCTAGAGATACAGGGTCGGGCACTGAAGCTTTCTTT. Protein product: CSARDTGSGTEAFF.